Included here is one T cell receptor beta chain sequence, with context. This sample is part of a study of cytomegalovirus exposure and HLA in healthy donors. Study background: Researchers found that roughly 77% of almost 400 genotyped donors fell within the Caucasian-associated ancestry cluster.

The PCR made use of 60 Vbeta and 13 Jbeta primers. Sequencing was performed with immunoSEQ multiplex PCR; in TCRdb, only in-frame clones are kept and a portion is missing. The table records about 110,000 clones, around 80% of them present only once. The ends were cut back, 2 bases at V and 4 bases at J, with 12 bases in the middle. The germline CDR1 and CDR2 sequences are SGHRS and YFSETQ. The CDR3 is 14 residues long. This receptor was obtained from a female donor in good health and CMV-seropositive. J is TRBJ1-2 and V is TRBV5-1; a weak D match, TRBD1 (6 bases). Sequencing input: PBMCs. CDR3 sequence: CASSFQTGPYGYTF. The CDR3 bases are TGCGCCAGCAGCTTTCAGACAGGACCCTATGGCTACACCTTC.